Below are 30 T cell receptor beta chains sequenced from a single sample in a study of blood T cell repertoires in COVID-19. The data were produced by immunoSEQ multiplex PCR, yet TCRdb's version contains in-frame clones alone and is incomplete. This sample has 200,000 to 300,000 clones, with more than 70% found just once. Sequenced sample: peripheral blood. These receptors came from a woman aged 40 to 50 who had recovered from COVID-19.

V is TRBV7-9 and J is TRBJ1-5; possible D gene TRBD1, 6 bases. The CDR3 sequence is 15 residues long. Trimming left V 7 bases short and J 0 bases short, with 13 bases between. CDR1 SEHNR and CDR2 FQNEAQ come from the germline V gene (reference sequence). As DNA, the CDR3 is TGTGCCAGCATGCAGGGGTCGAATAGCAATCAGCCCCAGCATTTT. Translating gives CASMQGSNSNQPQHF.

This CDR3 reads CASSYPGGLDTGELFF. The CDR3 DNA sequence: TGCGCCAGCAGCTATCCAGGGGGGCTGGACACCGGGGAGCTGTTTTTT. V and J are TRBV5-1 and TRBJ2-2, with D perhaps TRBD1 (7 bases). CDR1 and CDR2 from the germline V gene are SGHRS and YFSETQ. This CDR3 has 16 amino acids. Deletions cut 3 bases from V and 3 bases from J, with 15 bases between.

The V and J genes are TRBV30 and TRBJ1-5, with no clear D. From germline, CDR1 is GTSNPN and CDR2 SVGIG (reference sequence). Between the trimmed V and J ends, which lost 1 base and 3 bases, there was a span of 7 bases. This CDR3 has 13 residues. The CDR3 DNA follows: TGTGCCTGGAGTGGTCAGAACAATCAGCCCCAGCATTTT. This encodes CAWSGQNNQPQHF. The full variable domain, in which reference TRBV30 and TRBJ1-5 provide the parts outside the CDR3, is SQTIHQWPATLVQPVGSPLSLECTVEGTSNPNLYWYRQAAGRGLQLLFYSVGIGQISSEVPQNLSASRPQDRQFILSSKKLLLSDSGFYLCAWSGQNNQPQHFGDGTRLSIL.

The chain has TRBV7-8 and TRBJ1-1; a possible D gene is TRBD1 (6 bases). This CDR3 is 15 amino acids long. The V gene lost 0 bases and the J gene lost 0 bases, with 8 bases spanning the gap. Germline CDR1 SGHVS, CDR2 FQNEAQ. CDR3 in amino acids: CASSLARTVNTEAFF. CDR3 nucleotides: TGTGCCAGCAGCTTAGCCCGGACAGTGAACACTGAAGCTTTCTTT.

The chain couples TRBV29-1 to TRBJ1-1, with D unresolved. V lost 7 bases, J lost 4 bases, and 16 bases lay in between. Germline V CDR1 and CDR2: SQVTM, ANQGSEA. This CDR3 is built from 13 residues. The CDR3 nucleotides are TGCAGCGCCGCGCGACTGGGAGGCACTGAAGCTTTCTTT. Encoded protein: CSAARLGGTEAFF. The variable domain in full, with the rest retrieved from reference TRBV29-1 and TRBJ1-1, is SAVISQKPSRDICQRGTSLTIQCQVDSQVTMMFWYRQQPGQSLTLIATANQGSEATYESGFVIDKFPISRPNLTFSTLTVSNMSPEDSSIYLCSAARLGGTEAFFGQGTRLTVV.

The chain links TRBV2 to TRBJ1-1; weak D call: TRBD1 (5 bases). The CDR3 runs 14 residues. The V end lost 1 base, the J end lost 5 bases, and 11 bases lay between the germline ends. Germline CDR1 SNHLY, CDR2 FYNNEI. CDR3 loop: CASSEGGTRTEAFF. DNA of the CDR3: TGTGCCAGCAGTGAAGGGGGGACTCGGACTGAAGCTTTCTTT.

V usage is TRBV14 and J usage is TRBJ1-2; no clear D gene. The germline V gene encodes CDR1 SGHDN and CDR2 FVKESK. CDR3 size: 14 residues. Trimming shortened V by 1 base and J by 8 bases, and 14 bases separated the two germline ends. CDR3 sequence (DNA): TGTGCCAGCAGCCAAGGTTGGGCCCCGGGAGGCTACACCTTC. It encodes CASSQGWAPGGYTF.

The chain couples TRBV3-1 (or the pseudogene TRBV3-2) to TRBJ2-3; D perhaps matches TRBD2 (7 bases). This CDR3 has 12 residues. The germline gives CDR1 LGHDT, CDR2 YNNKEL (reference sequence). V lost 10 bases, J lost 6 bases, and 14 bases lay in between. Here the CDR3 reads CATRGAGDTQYF. CDR3 DNA: TGTGCCACCCGGGGGGCCGGTGATACGCAGTATTTT.

This chain connects TRBV21-1 to TRBJ2-3; whether TRBD1, the table's D call, matches the DNA was not checked. TRBV21-1 constitutes a pseudogene. CDR3 size: 16 residues. CDR3 nucleotides: TGTGCCAGCAGCAAAGGGGGACGACAGGGCGCAGATACGCAGTATTTT. Residues: CASSKGGRQGADTQYF.

CDR3 nucleotides: TGTGCCAGTAATCCAGACAGAAGCTCTGGGGCCAACGTCCTGACTTTC. Translating it yields CASNPDRSSGANVLTF. The chain has TRBV19 and TRBJ2-6, with a weak D call TRBD1 (5 bases). The CDR3 runs to 16 residues. The V end lost 7 bases, the J end lost 0 bases, and 13 bases lay between the germline ends. Germline assignment: CDR1 LNHDA and CDR2 SQIVND (reference sequence).

In its sample, this clone was seen a few times. This chain connects TRBV7-2 to TRBJ1-5; D gene ambiguous. V gave up 1 base and J gave up 4 bases, with 14 bases separating them. Looked up from germline, CDR1 is SGHTA and CDR2 is FQGNSA. This CDR3 is 16 amino acids long. The CDR3 DNA sequence: TGTGCCAGCAGCTTAGATAAGGCGGGAGGGAATCAGCCCCAGCATTTT. Protein: CASSLDKAGGNQPQHF.

This chain uses TRBV29-1 with TRBJ1-3; D unclear. The CDR3 runs to 14 residues. With 6 bases removed from V and 0 bases from J, the gap between germline ends came to 12 bases. Germline assignment: CDR1 SQVTM and CDR2 ANQGSEA. The CDR3 nucleotides are TGCAGCGTCCAAGGGAGATACTCTGGAAACACCATATATTTT. It encodes CSVQGRYSGNTIYF.

CDR3 DNA sequence: TGCGCCAGCAGCCCCCGGACTAGCAAACCTGAGCAGTTCTTC. Translation gives CASSPRTSKPEQFF. This chain joins TRBV4-3 and TRBJ2-1; 8 bases are shared with TRBD2. The germline gives CDR1 LGHNA, CDR2 YSLEER. This CDR3 has 14 amino acids. Unmatched junction bases numbered 8, after V lost 4 bases and J lost 9 bases.

The chain carries TRBV27 and TRBJ2-1; TRBD2 aligns across 11 bases. This CDR3 comprises 15 residues. The J segment lost 4 bases and the V segment lost 5 bases, leaving 4 bases of the junction unmatched. From germline, CDR1 is MNHEY and CDR2 SMNVEV (reference sequence). The CDR3 DNA sequence: TGTGCCAGCAGTCCTGGGACTAGCGGATACAATGAGCAGTTCTTC. Translating it yields CASSPGTSGYNEQFF.

The chain uses TRBV30 and TRBJ2-7; 12 bases line up with TRBD1. CDR3 length equals 14 residues. Germline values: CDR1 GTSNPN, CDR2 SVGIG (reference sequence). After removal of 1 base from V and 4 bases from J, the junction contained 2 bases not matched to a gene. Here the CDR3 reads CAWSGDRGQYEQYF. CDR3 nucleotide sequence: TGTGCCTGGAGTGGGGACAGGGGGCAGTACGAGCAGTACTTC.

The V gene is TRBV29-1, the J gene TRBJ1-1; 8 nucleotides line up with TRBD1. CDR3 size: 12 residues. The V gene end was trimmed by 5 bases and the J gene end by 4 bases; junction bases not matched to a gene: 3. Germline CDR1 SQVTM, CDR2 ANQGSEA. The CDR3 spells CSVLQGGTEAFF. Here the CDR3 DNA reads TGCAGCGTTCTACAGGGGGGCACTGAAGCTTTCTTT.

In regard to this clone: One end of the junction does not line up with germline, which may come from a read error. The chain employs TRBV6-4 and TRBJ2-6; TRBD1 aligns across 8 bases. The CDR3 sequence is 15 residues long. The V gene's germline CDR1 is MRHNA and CDR2 SNTAGT. DNA of the CDR3: TGTGCCAGCAGCGACTCGACAGGGGCTCGGCCAACCCTGACTTTC. It yields the protein CASSDSTGARPTLTF.

The genes are TRBV6-5 and TRBJ1-6, with TRBD1 identical over 7 bases. Trimming took 9 bases from V and 9 from J; bases not matched to a gene: 11. Germline CDR1 reads MNHEY; CDR2 reads SVGAGI. This CDR3 is 14 amino acids long. The CDR3 DNA reads TGTGCCAGTCGACAGGGCGAGATGGGTTCACCCCTCCACTTT. This gives the protein CASRQGEMGSPLHF.

The chain combines TRBV5-6 with TRBJ2-2; D might be TRBD1 (5 bases). CDR3 length: 15 amino acids. The V gene lost 5 bases and the J gene lost 4 bases, with 15 bases spanning the gap. Per the germline V gene, CDR1 is SGHDT and CDR2 is YYEEEE. CDR3 residues: CASRMGLGGTGELFF. The CDR3 DNA reads TGTGCCAGCAGGATGGGGCTAGGTGGCACCGGGGAGCTGTTTTTT.

This rearrangement joins TRBV28 to TRBJ1-2, with D unresolved. V dropped 6 bases and J dropped 4 bases, with 12 bases sitting between them. The CDR3 sequence is 13 residues long. CDR1 is MDHEN, CDR2 SYDVKM, per germline. The CDR3 region has the DNA TGTGCCAGCAGGTACCCGCGGGGCTATGGCTACACCTTC. Protein sequence: CASRYPRGYGYTF.

The chain carries TRBV30 and TRBJ1-2; D perhaps matches TRBD1 (6 bases). The CDR3 is made up of 13 amino acids. Trimming cost V 4 bases and J 8 bases, with 17 bases left between them. The germline gives CDR1 GTSNPN, CDR2 SVGIG (reference sequence). DNA of the CDR3: TGTGCCTGGACGGACAGTTCAAGAGGAGGCTACACCTTC. Translated: CAWTDSSRGGYTF.

This chain joins TRBV18 and TRBJ1-1; D gene uncertain. The CDR3 spans 15 residues. The germline CDR1 and CDR2 sequences are KGHSH and LQKENI. V lost 6 bases to trimming and J lost 1 base, with 15 bases between them. CDR3 residues: CASSAGLTPNTEAFF. The DNA for the CDR3 is TGTGCCAGCTCGGCAGGCCTTACCCCGAACACTGAAGCTTTCTTT.

The chain couples TRBV12-3 or TRBV12-4 to TRBJ2-7; TRBD2 might be the D (6 bases). The germline V and J ends were trimmed by 3 bases and 9 bases, with 12 bases remaining between them. This CDR3 spans 12 amino acids. The CDR3: CASSLGGSRQYV. The CDR3 region has the DNA TGTGCCAGCAGTTTGGGGGGATCGCGGCAGTACGTC.

J is TRBJ2-4 and V is TRBV6-6; TRBD1 might be the D (6 bases). The CDR3 is 15 residues long. Trimming stripped 5 bases from V and 8 bases from J, with 19 bases between. Germline assignment: CDR1 MNHNY and CDR2 SVGAGI (reference sequence). The DNA for the CDR3 is TGTGCCAGCAGTGGCAAGGGGGTCAGTGGGGACATTCAGTACTTC. Translated, it gives CASSGKGVSGDIQYF.

J is TRBJ2-5 and V is TRBV7-2; 8 nucleotides match TRBD2. The CDR3 has 15 residues. The J segment lost 4 bases and the V segment lost 7 bases, leaving 11 bases of the junction unmatched. Germline V gives CDR1 SGHTA, CDR2 FQGNSA. The CDR3 loop reads CASTRGGSWVETQYF. CDR3 in DNA: TGTGCCAGCACCCGGGGGGGGAGTTGGGTAGAGACCCAGTACTTC.

This clone was counted a single time. The gene calls are TRBV28 and TRBJ1-3; TRBD1 aligns across 12 bases. This CDR3 contains 16 residues. Trimming took 7 bases from V and 0 from J; bases not matched to a gene: 4. Germline V CDR1 and CDR2: MDHEN, SYDVKM. The DNA for the CDR3 is TGTGCCAGCACTCCGGGACAGGGGGCCTCTGGAAACACCATATATTTT. Its translation: CASTPGQGASGNTIYF.

The chain employs TRBV5-1 and TRBJ1-5; TRBD1 matches 7 bases. J lost 5 bases, V lost 0 bases, and 5 bases had no gene match. Germline CDR1 is SGHRS and CDR2 is YFSETQ. This CDR3 region has 15 residues. CDR3 in DNA: TGCGCCAGCAGCTTGGACGACAGGGATGATCAGCCCCAGCATTTT. It encodes CASSLDDRDDQPQHF.

This chain links TRBV9 with TRBJ2-5, with TRBD2 matching 9 bases. Germline trimming cut 1 base from V and 3 bases from J; bases unmatched to any gene: 7. This CDR3 spans 16 amino acids. The V gene's germline CDR1 is SGDLS and CDR2 YYNGEE. CDR3 bases: TGTGCCAGCAGCGTATCTGCGGGAGGGATGGAAGAGACCCAGTACTTC. As protein: CASSVSAGGMEETQYF.

The chain combines TRBV9 with TRBJ2-6; 7 bases match TRBD2. CDR3 length: 16 amino acids. Germline trimming cut 4 bases from V and 3 bases from J; bases unmatched to any gene: 7. Germline assignment: CDR1 SGDLS and CDR2 YYNGEE. The CDR3 reads CASSPGGGFGANVLTF. CDR3 DNA sequence: TGTGCCAGCAGCCCCGGGGGAGGGTTTGGGGCCAACGTCCTGACTTTC.

CDR3 amino acids: CASSPGLAAYNEQFF. In DNA form, the CDR3 reads TGTGCCAGCAGCCCCGGACTAGCGGCCTACAATGAGCAGTTCTTC. J is TRBJ2-1 and V is TRBV7-3; 10 positions match TRBD2. CDR1 and CDR2 (germline): SGHTA, FQGTGA. The CDR3 runs 15 residues. V was pared by 5 bases and J by 2 bases, with 3 bases of the junction left unmatched.